This T cell receptor beta chain stems from a study of PD-L1 blockade in urothelial cancer. Study information: Every 3 weeks, patients received intravenous atezolizumab 1,200 mg, beginning 2014.

The CDR3 spans 15 residues. The V gene lost 5 bases and the J gene lost 2 bases, with 12 bases spanning the gap. Germline assignment: CDR1 LNHNV and CDR2 YYDKDF (reference sequence). Patients' urothelial carcinoma was locally advanced or metastatic. TCRdb's copy holds only in-frame clones and misses some; the assay was immunoSEQ multiplex PCR. This sample has 35,000 or so clones, with roughly 38% found just once. This clone occurred once. This clonotype originated in a man aged 55 to 70 with urothelial cancer. The gene calls are TRBV15 and TRBJ1-4, with a possible D match to TRBD1 (6 bases). The sample consisted of tumor tissue, taken before atezolizumab (anti-PD-L1) treatment. CDR3 bases: TGTGCCACCAGCCCACACAGGGCGACTAATGAAAAACTGTTTTTT. It codes for CATSPHRATNEKLFF.